The 27 T cell receptor beta chains below come from one sample, sequenced in a study of shared clonotypes between healthy human individuals. Libraries were prepared by immunoSEQ multiplex PCR; TCRdb keeps only in-frame clonotypes and omits some of them. The table lists over a million clones, about 80% of them singletons. Sequencing input: memory CD4+ T cells sorted from blood. This sample's subset: CD45RA-negative fraction. The receptors were gathered from a man aged 18 to 35 in good health.

CDR3 sequence: CASSRGTSGNNEQFF. CDR3 DNA sequence: TGTGCCAGCAGTAGAGGGACTAGCGGAAACAATGAGCAGTTCTTC. This sequence joins TRBV6-5 and TRBJ2-1, with 11 nucleotides matching TRBD2. Germline V gene lookup returns CDR1 MNHEY and CDR2 SVGAGI. J gave up 5 bases and V 5 bases, and 5 bases lay outside the gene matches. The CDR3 is made up of 15 amino acids.

This chain joins TRBV2 and TRBJ2-5; maybe TRBD1 (6 bases). The CDR3 runs to 14 residues. Trimming cost V 6 bases and J 1 base, with 12 bases left between them. Germline V gene lookup returns CDR1 SNHLY and CDR2 FYNNEI. CDR3 residues: CASSRTAFQETQYF. The CDR3 DNA reads as TGTGCCAGCAGCCGGACAGCTTTCCAAGAGACCCAGTACTTC.

The rearrangement joins TRBV18 to TRBJ1-5; 9 positions agree with TRBD1. Germline V gene data show CDR1 as KGHSH and CDR2 as LQKENI. CDR3 length equals 17 residues. Unmatched junction bases numbered 11, after V lost 5 bases and J lost 3 bases. CDR3 coding DNA: TGTGCCAGCTCATCATACGGGACAGGGTGGGACAATCAGCCCCAGCATTTT. It yields the protein CASSSYGTGWDNQPQHF.

This rearrangement joins TRBV6-6 to TRBJ1-5, with D hard to call. Trimming removed 4 bases from V and 11 bases from J, with 9 bases in between. There are 11 residues in the CDR3. Germline V gives CDR1 MNHNY, CDR2 SVGAGI (reference sequence). The CDR3 region has the DNA TGTGCCAGCAGTTCTGAGGTGACCCAGCATTTT. Protein product: CASSSEVTQHF.

This sequence joins TRBV18 and TRBJ1-1; D not certain. V was pared by 0 bases and J by 4 bases, with 6 bases between. CDR1 KGHSH and CDR2 LQKENI come from the germline V gene. This CDR3 has 13 amino acids. The CDR3 loop is CASSPPSGTEAFF. CDR3 nucleotides: TGTGCCAGCTCACCACCGTCGGGCACTGAAGCTTTCTTT.

The rearrangement uses TRBV7-9 and TRBJ1-1; D not resolved. V lost 4 bases, J lost 11 bases, and 11 bases lay in between. The germline CDR1 and CDR2 sequences are SEHNR and FQNEAQ (reference sequence). The CDR3 has 11 residues. The CDR3 sequence is CASSSGRRAFF. The CDR3 DNA reads as TGTGCCAGCAGCTCGGGAAGGCGGGCTTTCTTT. Combining the CDR3 with reference TRBV7-9 and TRBJ1-1 gives the whole variable domain DTGVSQNPRHKITKRGQNVTFRCDPISEHNRLYWYRQTLGQGPEFLTYFQNEAQLEKSRLLSDRFSAERPKGSFSTLEIQRTEQGDSAMYLCASSSGRRAFFGQGTRLTVV.

In its sample, this clone was seen once. V and J are TRBV12-5 and TRBJ2-1, with D possibly TRBD1 on 5 matching bases. CDR1 and CDR2 from the germline V gene are LGHNT and FRNRAP. This CDR3 has 13 residues. V gave up 2 bases and J gave up 9 bases, with 11 bases separating them. CDR3 nucleotide sequence: TGTGCTAGTGGTTTGAAGGGGTTGGGTGAGCAGTTCTTC. Translated, it gives CASGLKGLGEQFF.

The chain recombines TRBV19 with TRBJ1-4, with D perhaps TRBD1 (5 bases). V was shortened by 4 bases and J by 1 base, with 10 bases between the two germline ends. Germline CDR1 LNHDA, CDR2 SQIVND (reference sequence). The CDR3 contains 15 residues. The CDR3 nucleotides read TGTGCCAGTAGTAGTTACGACAGAACTAATGAAAAACTGTTTTTT. Amino acid sequence: CASSSYDRTNEKLFF.

This chain uses TRBV7-2 with TRBJ1-3, with D unclear. V lost 5 bases and J lost 0, with 23 bases in between. This CDR3 spans 19 amino acids. Germline V gives CDR1 SGHTA, CDR2 FQGNSA. The DNA of the CDR3 is TGTGCCAGCAGCCAACTAGGACCCGGATTGTCCAACTCTGGAAACACCATATATTTT. Its translation is CASSQLGPGLSNSGNTIYF.

The gene calls are TRBV10-3 and TRBJ1-2; a possible D gene is TRBD1 (5 bases). There are 13 residues in the CDR3. Trimming took 7 bases from V and 5 from J, leaving 14 bases between them. Germline V CDR1 and CDR2: ENHRY, SYGVKD. As DNA, the CDR3 is TGTGCCATCACCTCGGGAGGGGAATATGGCTACACCTTC. It translates to CAITSGGEYGYTF.

This clone was seen just once. The V call is TRBV11-2, the J call TRBJ2-7; 8 positions match TRBD2. Germline-derived CDR1 and CDR2 are SGHAT and FQNNGV. J lost 4 bases, V lost 3 bases, and 11 bases had no gene match. The CDR3 has 16 amino acids. This chain's CDR3 is CASSFPTGTRGYEQYF. The DNA of the CDR3 is TGTGCCAGCAGCTTCCCAACCGGGACTAGAGGGTACGAGCAGTACTTC.

Concerning this clone itself: The same CDR3 also results from other DNA sequences found in this sample. The chain recombines TRBV7-9 with TRBJ1-1; D is uncertain. Germline values: CDR1 SEHNR, CDR2 FQNEAQ (reference sequence). The CDR3 spans 13 residues. With 2 bases removed from V and 1 base from J, the gap between germline ends came to 5 bases. The DNA of the CDR3 is TGTGCCAGCAGCTTAATGGAGAACACTGAAGCTTTCTTT. Encoded protein: CASSLMENTEAFF.

The V call is TRBV2, the J call TRBJ1-1, with D possibly matching TRBD1 (6 bases). Germline assignment: CDR1 SNHLY and CDR2 FYNNEI. Trimming pared 0 bases from V and 1 base from J, leaving 18 bases between. This CDR3 comprises 18 residues. CDR3 in DNA: TGTGCCAGCAGTGAAGCGCGTTGGGGGGCCAGGTCGAACACTGAAGCTTTCTTT. Translation: CASSEARWGARSNTEAFF.

The V and J genes are TRBV6-5 and TRBJ1-1, with 8 bases that match TRBD1. The germline V gene encodes CDR1 MNHEY and CDR2 SVGAGI. Trimming removed 5 bases from V and 0 bases from J; junction bases left unmatched: 2. This CDR3 has 14 residues. The DNA of the CDR3 is TGTGCCAGCAGTCGGACAGGGATGAACACTGAAGCTTTCTTT. This encodes CASSRTGMNTEAFF.

This clone has ten or more counts. This chain connects TRBV5-1 to TRBJ1-4, with 8 bases aligning to TRBD1. Germline assignment: CDR1 SGHRS and CDR2 YFSETQ. Losses at the gene ends were 4 bases for V and 7 bases for J; bases not matched to a gene: 6. CDR3 length: 14 amino acids. The CDR3 reads CASSPDRAREKLFF. CDR3 bases: TGCGCCAGCAGCCCGGACAGGGCACGTGAAAAACTGTTTTTT.

This clone was picked up a small number of times. The chain carries TRBV5-1 and TRBJ1-6, with D hard to call. Trimming pared 0 bases from V and 8 bases from J, leaving 6 bases between. CDR3 length equals 13 residues. CDR1 is SGHRS and CDR2 is YFSETQ in the germline V gene. The CDR3 bases are TGCGCCAGCAGCTTGGGGTATTATTCACCCCTCCACTTT. Residues: CASSLGYYSPLHF.

This clone was observed once. The J gene is TRBJ1-6, the V gene TRBV7-2, with 8 bases that match TRBD1. CDR1 is SGHTA and CDR2 is FQGNSA in the germline V gene. With V trimmed by 2 bases and J by 1 base, 7 bases remained unmatched. The CDR3 runs 18 residues. The CDR3, as DNA: TGTGCCAGCAGCTTAAGAGCCACAGGGGGATCCTATAATTCACCCCTCCACTTT. It specifies CASSLRATGGSYNSPLHF.

The chain recombines TRBV7-9 with TRBJ2-3; D might be TRBD2 (6 bases). Trimming pared 4 bases from V and 2 bases from J, leaving 13 bases between. The CDR3 spans 15 residues. Per the germline V gene, CDR1 is SEHNR and CDR2 is FQNEAQ (reference sequence). The CDR3 reads CASSWTGTLTDTQYF. The CDR3 coding sequence is TGTGCCAGCAGCTGGACCGGGACTCTCACAGATACGCAGTATTTT.

This chain joins TRBV6-1 and TRBJ2-3; D is uncertain. The ends were cut back, 3 bases at V and 2 bases at J, with 12 bases in the middle. The germline V gene has CDR1 MNHNS and CDR2 SASEGT. CDR3 size: 15 residues. The CDR3 loop is CASSELRLFTDTQYF. CDR3 bases: TGTGCCAGCAGTGAGTTAAGGCTGTTCACAGATACGCAGTATTTT.

V is TRBV11-2 and J is TRBJ2-1, with 10 positions matching TRBD1. J lost 3 bases, V lost 5 bases, and 4 bases had no gene match. The CDR3 runs 15 residues. CDR1 SGHAT and CDR2 FQNNGV come from the germline V gene. This CDR3 is CASSTGTGDYNEQFF. CDR3 in DNA: TGTGCCAGCAGCACCGGGACAGGGGACTACAATGAGCAGTTCTTC.

The rearrangement links TRBV7-2 to TRBJ1-3; D call uncertain. CDR1 is SGHTA, CDR2 FQGNSA, per germline. V dropped 7 bases and J dropped 3 bases, with 10 bases sitting between them. The CDR3 covers 13 residues. The CDR3 region is CASNPRSGNTIYF. For the CDR3, the DNA is TGTGCCAGCAACCCCAGGAGTGGAAACACCATATATTTT. Looking up the rest from reference TRBV7-2 and TRBJ1-3 gives the full variable domain: GAGVSQSPSNKVTEKGKDVELRCDPISGHTALYWYRQSLGQGLEFLIYFQGNSAPDKSGLPSDRFSAERTGGSVSTLTIQRTQQEDSAVYLCASNPRSGNTIYFGEGSWLTVV.

The chain uses TRBV30 and TRBJ2-7; TRBD2 matches at 7 bases. The CDR3 sequence is 13 residues long. V trimming: 3 bases; J trimming: 2 bases; junction bases outside the gene matches: 4. In germline, CDR1 is GTSNPN, CDR2 SVGIG (reference sequence). The DNA of the CDR3 is TGTGCCTGGAGCCACGGGGGGACCTACGAGCAGTACTTC. Translation gives CAWSHGGTYEQYF. Drawing the rest from reference TRBV30 and TRBJ2-7, the complete variable domain is SQTIHQWPATLVQPVGSPLSLECTVEGTSNPNLYWYRQAAGRGLQLLFYSVGIGQISSEVPQNLSASRPQDRQFILSSKKLLLSDSGFYLCAWSHGGTYEQYFGPGTRLTVT.

The J gene is TRBJ1-1, the V gene TRBV7-2, with a possible D match to TRBD1 (6 bases). CDR3 length: 15 residues. With 1 base removed from V and 0 bases from J, the gap between germline ends came to 9 bases. CDR1 is SGHTA, CDR2 FQGNSA, per germline. CDR3 sequence reads: CASSLDRVMNTEAFF. The CDR3 bases are TGTGCCAGCAGCTTAGACAGGGTCATGAACACTGAAGCTTTCTTT.

The chain links TRBV9 to TRBJ2-1; D is possibly TRBD1 (7 bases). The CDR3 contains 16 residues. Trimming cost V 1 base and J 2 bases, with 13 bases left between them. Germline CDR1 and CDR2: SGDLS and YYNGEE. The CDR3 DNA reads as TGTGCCAGCAGCGTAACAACAGGGGAGGCCTACAATGAGCAGTTCTTC. The encoded protein is CASSVTTGEAYNEQFF.

This clone was seen once. The rearrangement joins TRBV2 to TRBJ1-2; 8 bases line up with TRBD1. Losses at the gene ends were 3 bases for V and 4 bases for J; bases not matched to a gene: 7. The germline V gene encodes CDR1 SNHLY and CDR2 FYNNEI. The CDR3 runs 15 residues. For the CDR3, the DNA is TGTGCCAGCAGTGACCGGGGACAGGCTCCCTATGGCTACACCTTC. This encodes CASSDRGQAPYGYTF.

V usage is TRBV6-1 and J usage is TRBJ2-5, with 8 bases that match TRBD2. Germline values: CDR1 MNHNS, CDR2 SASEGT. The CDR3 is made up of 16 amino acids. V lost 0 bases and J lost 5; bases outside the gene matches: 8. Written as DNA, the CDR3 is TGTGCCAGCAGTGAAGCTGGAAGCGGGAGTGGGGAGACCCAGTACTTC. Translating gives CASSEAGSGSGETQYF.

This clone was seen just once. The chain joins TRBV21-1 to TRBJ1-1. TRBV21-1 is given as a pseudogene. CDR3 length: 15 residues. CDR3: CASSSREGLCTEAFF. The DNA for the CDR3 is TGTGCCAGCAGCAGCAGGGAGGGCCTGTGCACTGAAGCTTTCTTT.